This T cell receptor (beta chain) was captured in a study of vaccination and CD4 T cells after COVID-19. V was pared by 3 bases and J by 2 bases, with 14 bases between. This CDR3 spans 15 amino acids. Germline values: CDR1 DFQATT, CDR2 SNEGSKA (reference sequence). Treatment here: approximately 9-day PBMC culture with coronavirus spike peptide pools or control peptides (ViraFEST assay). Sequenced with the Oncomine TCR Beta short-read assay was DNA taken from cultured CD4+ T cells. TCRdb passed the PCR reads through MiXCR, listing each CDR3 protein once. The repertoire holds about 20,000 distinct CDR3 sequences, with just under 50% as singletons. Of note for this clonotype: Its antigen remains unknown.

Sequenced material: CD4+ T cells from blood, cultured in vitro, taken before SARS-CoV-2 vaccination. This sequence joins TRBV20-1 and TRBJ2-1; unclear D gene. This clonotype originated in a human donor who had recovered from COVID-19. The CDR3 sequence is CSARAPGEAYNEQFF. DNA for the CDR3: TGCAGTGCTAGGGCCCCAGGCGAAGCCTACAATGAGCAGTTCTTC.